The 3 T cell receptor beta chains in this list originate from one sample, sequenced in a study of human T cells and chemical hapten exposure. Sample time point: patch test 2, 6 weeks after DPC sensitization. Treatment given: therapeutic diphenylcyclopropenone sensitization with weekly scalp DPC. TCRdb passed the RACE reads through MiXCR, listing each CDR3 protein once. In the table there are approximately 120,000 distinct CDR3 sequences, 9.2% of which are singletons. The input for sequencing was whole blood, taken in connection with sensitization to the hapten diphenylcyclopropenone (DPC). All receptors come from a woman between 40 and 55 years old with alopecia areata. Some clones in this sample may be carry-over from other donors' samples.

V usage is TRBV27 and J usage is TRBJ1-1; D gene ambiguous. This CDR3 has 14 residues. The germline V gene encodes CDR1 MNHEY and CDR2 SMNVEV (reference sequence). The germline V and J ends were trimmed by 4 bases and 0 bases, with 9 bases remaining between them. The CDR3 is CASSYGVMNTEAFF. The CDR3 DNA follows: TGTGCCAGCAGTTACGGGGTCATGAACACTGAAGCTTTCTTT.

This clonotype came up many times. The J gene is TRBJ2-5, the V gene TRBV20-1; TRBD2 is a possible D gene (5 bases). CDR1 is DFQATT, CDR2 SNEGSKA, per germline (reference sequence). This CDR3 region has 13 residues. The V and J ends lost 5 bases and 1 base respectively, with 11 bases between them. In DNA, the CDR3 is TGCAGTGCTCCCCCACGGGGCCAAGAGACCCAGTACTTC. It translates to CSAPPRGQETQYF.

This clonotype was seen more than once but under ten times. Written as DNA, the CDR3 is TGTGCCAGCAGTGCTACAGGGGTGCGGTACAATGAGCAGTTCTTC. Amino acids: CASSATGVRYNEQFF. V and J are TRBV12-3 or TRBV12-4 and TRBJ2-1; the match to TRBD1 covers 7 bases. J was trimmed by 4 bases and V by 5 bases; bases with no gene match: 8. The CDR3 consists of 15 residues.